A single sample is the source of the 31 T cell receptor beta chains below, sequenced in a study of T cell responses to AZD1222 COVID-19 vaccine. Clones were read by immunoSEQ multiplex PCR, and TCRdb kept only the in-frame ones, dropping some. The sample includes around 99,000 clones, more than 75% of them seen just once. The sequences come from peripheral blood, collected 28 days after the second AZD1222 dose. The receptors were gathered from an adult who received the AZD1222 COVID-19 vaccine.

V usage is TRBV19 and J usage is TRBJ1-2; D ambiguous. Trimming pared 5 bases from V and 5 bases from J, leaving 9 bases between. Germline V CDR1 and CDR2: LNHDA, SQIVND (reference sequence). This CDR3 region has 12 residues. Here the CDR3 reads CASSYLGYGYTF. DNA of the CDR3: TGTGCCAGTAGTTATCTTGGATATGGCTACACCTTC.

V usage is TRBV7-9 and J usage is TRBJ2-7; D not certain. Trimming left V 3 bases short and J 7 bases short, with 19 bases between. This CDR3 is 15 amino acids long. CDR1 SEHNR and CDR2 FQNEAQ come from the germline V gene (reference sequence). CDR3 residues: CASSFQRNRAGEQYF. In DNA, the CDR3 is TGTGCCAGCAGCTTCCAGAGGAACCGTGCCGGGGAGCAGTACTTC.

CDR3: CASSQEGFGGLRPLRTDTQYF. CDR3 nucleotides: TGCGCCAGCAGCCAAGAGGGGTTTGGGGGTTTACGCCCCTTGAGGACAGATACGCAGTATTTT. V is TRBV4-1 and J is TRBJ2-3; D tentatively fits TRBD1 or TRBD2 (5 bases each). The germline CDR1 and CDR2 sequences are MGHRA and YSYEKL. This CDR3 contains 21 residues. The germline V and J ends were trimmed by 0 bases and 3 bases, with 28 bases remaining between them.

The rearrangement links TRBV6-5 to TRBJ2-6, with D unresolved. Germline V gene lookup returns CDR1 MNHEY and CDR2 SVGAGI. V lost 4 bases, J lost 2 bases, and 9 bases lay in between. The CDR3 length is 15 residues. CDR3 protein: CASSFHTTGANVLTF. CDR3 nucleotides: TGTGCCAGCAGTTTTCACACAACTGGGGCCAACGTCCTGACTTTC.

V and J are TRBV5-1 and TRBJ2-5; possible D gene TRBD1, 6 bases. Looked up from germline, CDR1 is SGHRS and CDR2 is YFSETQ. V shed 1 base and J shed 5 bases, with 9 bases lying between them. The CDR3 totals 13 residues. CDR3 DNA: TGCGCCAGCAGCTTGCGAAGGGGGGAGACCCAGTACTTC. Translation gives CASSLRRGETQYF.

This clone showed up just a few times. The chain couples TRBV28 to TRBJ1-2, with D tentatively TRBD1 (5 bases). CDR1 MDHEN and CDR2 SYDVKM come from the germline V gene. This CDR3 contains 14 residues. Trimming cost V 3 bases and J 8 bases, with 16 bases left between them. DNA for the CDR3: TGTGCCAGCAGTTTTGTGGGGGGGTCCCAAGGCTACACCTTC. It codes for CASSFVGGSQGYTF.

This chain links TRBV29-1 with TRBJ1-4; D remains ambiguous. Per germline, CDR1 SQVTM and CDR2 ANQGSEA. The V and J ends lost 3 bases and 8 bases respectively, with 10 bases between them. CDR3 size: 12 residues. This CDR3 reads CSVELELEKLFF. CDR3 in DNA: TGCAGCGTTGAGCTGGAGTTGGAAAAACTGTTTTTT.

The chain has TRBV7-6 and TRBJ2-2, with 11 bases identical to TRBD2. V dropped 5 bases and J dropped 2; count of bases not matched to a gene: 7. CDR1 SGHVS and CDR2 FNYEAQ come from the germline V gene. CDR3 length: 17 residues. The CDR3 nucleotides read TGTGCCAGCAGCCTAGGGACTAGCGGACCCAACACCGGGGAGCTGTTTTTT. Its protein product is CASSLGTSGPNTGELFF.

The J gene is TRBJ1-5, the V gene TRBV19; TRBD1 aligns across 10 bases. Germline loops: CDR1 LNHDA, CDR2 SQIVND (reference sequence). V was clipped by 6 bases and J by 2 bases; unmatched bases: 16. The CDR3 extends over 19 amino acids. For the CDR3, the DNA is TGTGCCAGTAGAATCGACGGACAGGGGGTGGTTTTGGGCAATCAGCCCCAGCATTTT. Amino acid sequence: CASRIDGQGVVLGNQPQHF.

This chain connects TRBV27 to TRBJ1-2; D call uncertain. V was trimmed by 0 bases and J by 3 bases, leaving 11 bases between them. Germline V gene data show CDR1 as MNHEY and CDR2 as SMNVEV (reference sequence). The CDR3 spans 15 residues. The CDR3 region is CASSLSTDGYYGYTF. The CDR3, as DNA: TGTGCCAGCAGTTTATCGACGGACGGCTACTATGGCTACACCTTC.

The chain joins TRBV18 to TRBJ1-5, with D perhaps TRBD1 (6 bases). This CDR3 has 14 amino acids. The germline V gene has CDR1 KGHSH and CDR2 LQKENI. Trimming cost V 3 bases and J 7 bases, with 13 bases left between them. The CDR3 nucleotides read TGTGCCAGCTCACCTCAGGGGCGGGAACAGCCCCAGCATTTT. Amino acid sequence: CASSPQGREQPQHF.

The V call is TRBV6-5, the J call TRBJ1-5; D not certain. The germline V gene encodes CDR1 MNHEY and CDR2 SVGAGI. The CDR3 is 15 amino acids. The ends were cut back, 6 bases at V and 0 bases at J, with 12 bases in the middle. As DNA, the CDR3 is TGTGCCAGCAGGAACGCAGAGAATAGCAATCAGCCCCAGCATTTT. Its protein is CASRNAENSNQPQHF.

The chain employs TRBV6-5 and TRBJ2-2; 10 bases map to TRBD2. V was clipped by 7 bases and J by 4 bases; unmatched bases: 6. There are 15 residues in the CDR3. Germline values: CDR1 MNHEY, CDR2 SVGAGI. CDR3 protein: CASTASGGLTGELFF. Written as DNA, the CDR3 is TGTGCCAGCACCGCTAGCGGGGGCCTCACCGGGGAGCTGTTTTTT.

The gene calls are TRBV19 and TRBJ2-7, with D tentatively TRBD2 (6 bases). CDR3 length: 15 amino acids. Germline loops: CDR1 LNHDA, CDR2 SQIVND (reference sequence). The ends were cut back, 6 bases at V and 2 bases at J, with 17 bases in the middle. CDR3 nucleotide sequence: TGTGCCAGTAGCCCGACTAATGCGGGAACCTACGAGCAGTACTTC. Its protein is CASSPTNAGTYEQYF.

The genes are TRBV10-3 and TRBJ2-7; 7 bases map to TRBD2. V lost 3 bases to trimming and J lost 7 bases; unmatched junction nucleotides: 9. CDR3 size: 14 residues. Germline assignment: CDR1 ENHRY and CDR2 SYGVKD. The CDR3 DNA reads TGTGCCATCAGTGAAGCGGGGCCCATTGGGGAGCAGTACTTC. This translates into CAISEAGPIGEQYF.

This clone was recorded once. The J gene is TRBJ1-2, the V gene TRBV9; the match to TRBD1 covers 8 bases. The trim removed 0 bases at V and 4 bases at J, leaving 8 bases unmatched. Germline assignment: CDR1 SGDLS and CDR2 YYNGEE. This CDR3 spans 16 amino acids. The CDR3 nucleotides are TGTGCCAGCAGCGTAGATCGACAGGGGCTGGGCTATGGCTACACCTTC. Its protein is CASSVDRQGLGYGYTF.

This CDR3 reads CASSPRGPATNEKLFF. CDR3 nucleotides: TGTGCCAGCAGTCCCAGGGGGCCGGCAACTAATGAAAAACTGTTTTTT. The chain links TRBV6-6 to TRBJ1-4, with 8 bases fitting TRBD1. The CDR3 covers 16 residues. Trimming took 5 bases from V and 0 from J; bases not matched to a gene: 5. The germline V gene has CDR1 MNHNY and CDR2 SVGAGI (reference sequence).

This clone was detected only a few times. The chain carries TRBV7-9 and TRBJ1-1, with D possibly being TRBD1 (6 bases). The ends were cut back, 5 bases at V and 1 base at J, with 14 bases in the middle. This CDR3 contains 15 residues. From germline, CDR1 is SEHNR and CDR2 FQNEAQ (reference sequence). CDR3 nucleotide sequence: TGTGCCAGCAGCCCCGGACAGCTTGAGAACACTGAAGCTTTCTTT. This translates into CASSPGQLENTEAFF.

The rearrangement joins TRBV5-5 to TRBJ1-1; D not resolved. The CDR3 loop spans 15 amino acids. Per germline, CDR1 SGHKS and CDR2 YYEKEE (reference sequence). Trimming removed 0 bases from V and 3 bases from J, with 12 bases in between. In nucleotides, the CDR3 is TGTGCCAGCAGCTTGGGAGGTCAGGTCTACACTGAAGCTTTCTTT. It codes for CASSLGGQVYTEAFF.

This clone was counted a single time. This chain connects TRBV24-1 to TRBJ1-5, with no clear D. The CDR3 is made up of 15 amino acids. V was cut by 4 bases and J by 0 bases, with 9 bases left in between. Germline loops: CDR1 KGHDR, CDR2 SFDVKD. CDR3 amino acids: CATSDPPYSNQPQHF. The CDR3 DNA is TGTGCCACCAGTGACCCACCCTATAGCAATCAGCCCCAGCATTTT.

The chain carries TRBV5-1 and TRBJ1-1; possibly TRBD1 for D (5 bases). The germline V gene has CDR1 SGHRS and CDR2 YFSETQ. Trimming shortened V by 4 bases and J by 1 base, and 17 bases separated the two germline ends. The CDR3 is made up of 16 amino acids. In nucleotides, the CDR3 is TGCGCCAGCAGCCTAAACCAAGGGGTAGGGAACACTGAAGCTTTCTTT. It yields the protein CASSLNQGVGNTEAFF. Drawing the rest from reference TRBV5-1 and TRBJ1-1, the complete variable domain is KAGVTQTPRYLIKTRGQQVTLSCSPISGHRSVSWYQQTPGQGLQFLFEYFSETQRNKGNFPGRFSGRQFSNSRSEMNVSTLELGDSALYLCASSLNQGVGNTEAFFGQGTRLTVV.

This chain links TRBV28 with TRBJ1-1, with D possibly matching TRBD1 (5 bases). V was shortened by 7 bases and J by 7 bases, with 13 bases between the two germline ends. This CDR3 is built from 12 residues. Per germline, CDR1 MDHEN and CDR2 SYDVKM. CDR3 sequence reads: CASISFGGEAFF. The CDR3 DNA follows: TGTGCCAGCATCTCCTTCGGGGGTGAAGCTTTCTTT.

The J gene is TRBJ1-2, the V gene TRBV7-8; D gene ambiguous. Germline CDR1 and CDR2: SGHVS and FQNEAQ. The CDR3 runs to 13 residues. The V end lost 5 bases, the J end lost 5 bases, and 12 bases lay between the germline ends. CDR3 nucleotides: TGTGCCAGCAGCCCACCGCCCGAATATGGCTACACCTTC. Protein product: CASSPPPEYGYTF.

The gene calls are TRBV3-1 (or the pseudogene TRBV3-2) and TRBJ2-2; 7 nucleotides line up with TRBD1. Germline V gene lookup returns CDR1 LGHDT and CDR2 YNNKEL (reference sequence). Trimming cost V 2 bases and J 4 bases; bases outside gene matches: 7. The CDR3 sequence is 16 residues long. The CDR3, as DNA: TGTGCCAGCAGCCAACCACAGGGGTGGGCCACCGGGGAGCTGTTTTTT. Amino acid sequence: CASSQPQGWATGELFF.

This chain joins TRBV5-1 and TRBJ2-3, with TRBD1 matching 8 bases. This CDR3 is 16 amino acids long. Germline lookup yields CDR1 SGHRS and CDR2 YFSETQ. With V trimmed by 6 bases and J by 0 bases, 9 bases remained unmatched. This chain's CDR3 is CASKGPGGDSTDTQYF. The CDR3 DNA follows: TGCGCCAGCAAAGGTCCAGGGGGCGATAGCACAGATACGCAGTATTTT.

CDR3 bases: TGTGCCAGCAGTTACCAAGCGGGAGGGCCAGGCGAGCAGTACTTC. Amino acid sequence: CASSYQAGGPGEQYF. The chain is built from TRBV6-5 and TRBJ2-7; 10 nucleotides match TRBD2. The CDR3 has 15 residues. Germline V gives CDR1 MNHEY, CDR2 SVGAGI. V lost 2 bases, J lost 6 bases, and 7 bases stayed unmatched.

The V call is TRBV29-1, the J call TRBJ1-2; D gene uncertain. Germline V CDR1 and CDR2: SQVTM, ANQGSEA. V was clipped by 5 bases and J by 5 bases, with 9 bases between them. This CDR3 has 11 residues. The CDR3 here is CSVYEGYGYTF. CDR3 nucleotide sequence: TGCAGCGTTTATGAAGGGTATGGCTACACCTTC.

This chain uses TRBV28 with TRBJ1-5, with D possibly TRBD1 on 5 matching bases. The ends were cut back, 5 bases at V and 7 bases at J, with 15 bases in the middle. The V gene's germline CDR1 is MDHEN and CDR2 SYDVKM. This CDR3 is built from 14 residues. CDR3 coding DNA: TGTGCCAGCAGTATCCCTGAGTGGGACCAGCCCCAGCATTTT. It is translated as CASSIPEWDQPQHF.

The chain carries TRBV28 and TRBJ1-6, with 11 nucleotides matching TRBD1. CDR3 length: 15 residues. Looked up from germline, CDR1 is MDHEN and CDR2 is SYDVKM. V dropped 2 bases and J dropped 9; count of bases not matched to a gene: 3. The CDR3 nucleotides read TGTGCCAGCAGTTTAGAGGACAGGGGGCCTTCACCCCTCCACTTT. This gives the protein CASSLEDRGPSPLHF.

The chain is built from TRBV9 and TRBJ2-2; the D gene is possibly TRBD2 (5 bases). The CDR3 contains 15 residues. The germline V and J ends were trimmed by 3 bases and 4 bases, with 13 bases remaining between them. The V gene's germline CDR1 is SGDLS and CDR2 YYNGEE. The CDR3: CASSEDIGGTGELFF. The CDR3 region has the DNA TGTGCCAGCAGCGAAGACATAGGAGGCACCGGGGAGCTGTTTTTT.

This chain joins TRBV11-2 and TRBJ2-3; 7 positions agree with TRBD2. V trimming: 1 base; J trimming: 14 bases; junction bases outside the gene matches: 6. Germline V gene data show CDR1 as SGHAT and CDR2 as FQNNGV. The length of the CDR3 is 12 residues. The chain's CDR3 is CASSLATSYVYF. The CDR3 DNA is TGTGCCAGCAGCTTAGCGACTAGCTACGTGTATTTT.